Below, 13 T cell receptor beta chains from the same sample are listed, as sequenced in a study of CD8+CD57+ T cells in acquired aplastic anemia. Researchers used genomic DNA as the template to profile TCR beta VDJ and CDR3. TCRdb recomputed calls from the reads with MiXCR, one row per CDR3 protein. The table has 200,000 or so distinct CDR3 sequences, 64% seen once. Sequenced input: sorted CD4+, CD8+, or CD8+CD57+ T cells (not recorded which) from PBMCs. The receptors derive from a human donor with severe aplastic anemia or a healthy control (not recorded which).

The CDR3 reads CATKREGEQYF. The CDR3 region has the DNA TGTGCCACGAAGCGGGAAGGGGAGCAGTACTTC. The V and J genes are TRBV10-3 and TRBJ2-7; 7 positions match TRBD2. Germline assignment: CDR1 ENHRY and CDR2 SYGVKD. There are 11 residues in the CDR3. V lost 10 bases to trimming and J lost 7 bases; unmatched junction nucleotides: 7.

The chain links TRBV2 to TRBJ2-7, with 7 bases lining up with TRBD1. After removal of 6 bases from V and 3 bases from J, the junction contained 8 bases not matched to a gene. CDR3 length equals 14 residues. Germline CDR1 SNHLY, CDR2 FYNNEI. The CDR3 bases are TGTGCCAGCAGCCCGTTGACAGGGCACTACGAGCAGTACTTC. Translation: CASSPLTGHYEQYF. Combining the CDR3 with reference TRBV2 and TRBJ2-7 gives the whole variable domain EPEVTQTPSHQVTQMGQEVILRCVPISNHLYFYWYRQILGQKVEFLVSFYNNEISEKSEIFDDQFSVERPDGSNFTLKIRSTKLEDSAMYFCASSPLTGHYEQYFGPGTRLTVT.

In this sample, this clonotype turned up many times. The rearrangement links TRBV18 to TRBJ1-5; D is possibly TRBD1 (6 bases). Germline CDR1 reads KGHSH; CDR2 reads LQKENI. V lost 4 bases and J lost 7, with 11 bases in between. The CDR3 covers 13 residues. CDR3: CASSLQGEQPQHF. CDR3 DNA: TGTGCCAGCTCACTACAGGGAGAGCAGCCCCAGCATTTT.

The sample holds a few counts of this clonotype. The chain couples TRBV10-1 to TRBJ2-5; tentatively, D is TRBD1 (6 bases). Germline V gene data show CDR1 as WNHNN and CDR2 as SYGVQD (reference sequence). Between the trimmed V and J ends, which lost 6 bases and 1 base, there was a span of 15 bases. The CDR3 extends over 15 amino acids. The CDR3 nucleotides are TGCGCCAGCAGCCAGGGAACAGGGATCCAAGAGACCCAGTACTTC. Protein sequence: CASSQGTGIQETQYF.

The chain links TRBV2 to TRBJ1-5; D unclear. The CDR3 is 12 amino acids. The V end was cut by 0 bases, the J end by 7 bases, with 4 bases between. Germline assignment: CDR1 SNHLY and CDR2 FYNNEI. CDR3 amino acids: CASSEAIQPQHF. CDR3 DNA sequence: TGTGCCAGCAGTGAAGCTATCCAGCCCCAGCATTTT.

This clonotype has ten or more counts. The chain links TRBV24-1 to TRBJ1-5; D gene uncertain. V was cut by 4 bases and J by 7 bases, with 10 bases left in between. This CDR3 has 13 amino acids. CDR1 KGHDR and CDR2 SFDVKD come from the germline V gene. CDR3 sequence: CATSEYKGQPQHF. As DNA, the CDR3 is TGTGCCACCAGTGAGTACAAGGGACAGCCCCAGCATTTT.

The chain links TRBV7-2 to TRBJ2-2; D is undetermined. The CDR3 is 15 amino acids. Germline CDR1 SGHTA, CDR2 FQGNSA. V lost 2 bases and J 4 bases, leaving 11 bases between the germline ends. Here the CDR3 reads CASSLTSVGTGELFF. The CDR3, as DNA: TGTGCCAGCAGCTTAACTTCCGTAGGCACCGGGGAGCTGTTTTTT.

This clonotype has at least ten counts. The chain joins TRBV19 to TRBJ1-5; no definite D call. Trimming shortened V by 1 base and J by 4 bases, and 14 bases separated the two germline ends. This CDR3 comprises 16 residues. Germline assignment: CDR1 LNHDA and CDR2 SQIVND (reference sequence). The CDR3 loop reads CASSIVGTLKNQPQHF. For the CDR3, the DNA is TGTGCCAGTAGTATAGTTGGAACCCTCAAAAATCAGCCCCAGCATTTT.

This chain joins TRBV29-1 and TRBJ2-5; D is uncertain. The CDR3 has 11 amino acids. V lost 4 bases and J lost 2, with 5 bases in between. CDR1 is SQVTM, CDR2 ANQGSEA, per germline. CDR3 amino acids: CSVGVQETQYF. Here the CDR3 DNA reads TGCAGCGTTGGGGTTCAAGAGACCCAGTACTTC.

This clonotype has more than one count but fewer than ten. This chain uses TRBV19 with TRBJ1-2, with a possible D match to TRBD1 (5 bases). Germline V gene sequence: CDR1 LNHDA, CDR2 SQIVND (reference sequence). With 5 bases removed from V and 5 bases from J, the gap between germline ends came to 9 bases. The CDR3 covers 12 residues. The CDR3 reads CASSAAGYGYTF. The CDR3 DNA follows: TGTGCCAGTAGTGCCGCAGGGTATGGCTACACCTTC.

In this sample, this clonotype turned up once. The CDR3 nucleotides read TGTGCCAGCAGATCCGGGACAATCACCGCCGGGGGAACGGGAGAGACCCAGTACTTC. Amino acids: CASRSGTITAGGTGETQYF. V and J are TRBV12-3 or TRBV12-4 and TRBJ2-5; the D gene could be TRBD1 or TRBD2 (6 bases each). CDR3 length: 19 residues. Trimming removed 6 bases from V and 4 bases from J, with 30 bases in between.

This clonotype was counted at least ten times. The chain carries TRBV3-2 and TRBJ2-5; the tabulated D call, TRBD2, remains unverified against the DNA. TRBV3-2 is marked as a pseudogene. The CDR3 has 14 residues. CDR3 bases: TGTGCCAGCCGAGGGGTAGCGGGGGAAGAGACCCAGTACTTC. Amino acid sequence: CASRGVAGEETQYF.

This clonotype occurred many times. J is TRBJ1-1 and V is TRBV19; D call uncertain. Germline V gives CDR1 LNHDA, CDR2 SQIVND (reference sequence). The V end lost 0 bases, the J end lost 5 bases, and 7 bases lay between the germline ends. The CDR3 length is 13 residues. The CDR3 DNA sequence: TGTGCCAGTAGTATAGACAGGTTAACTGAAGCTTTCTTT. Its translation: CASSIDRLTEAFF.